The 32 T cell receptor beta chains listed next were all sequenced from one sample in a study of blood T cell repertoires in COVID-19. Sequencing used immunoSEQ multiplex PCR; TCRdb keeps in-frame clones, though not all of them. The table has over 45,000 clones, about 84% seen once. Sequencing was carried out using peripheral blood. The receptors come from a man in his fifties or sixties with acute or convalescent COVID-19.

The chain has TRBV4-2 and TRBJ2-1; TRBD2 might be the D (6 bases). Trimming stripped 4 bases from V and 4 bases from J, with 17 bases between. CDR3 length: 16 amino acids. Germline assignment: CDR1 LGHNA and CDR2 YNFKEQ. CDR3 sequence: CASSPDDQRAYNEQFF. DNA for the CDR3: TGTGCCAGCAGCCCTGACGATCAGCGGGCTTACAATGAGCAGTTCTTC.

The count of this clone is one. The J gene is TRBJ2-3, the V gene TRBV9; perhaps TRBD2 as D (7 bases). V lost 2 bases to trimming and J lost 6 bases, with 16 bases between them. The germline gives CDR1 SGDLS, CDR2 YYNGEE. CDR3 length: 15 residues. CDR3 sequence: CASSVGTGGIDTQYF. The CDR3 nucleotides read TGTGCCAGCAGCGTGGGAACGGGGGGCATCGATACGCAGTATTTT.

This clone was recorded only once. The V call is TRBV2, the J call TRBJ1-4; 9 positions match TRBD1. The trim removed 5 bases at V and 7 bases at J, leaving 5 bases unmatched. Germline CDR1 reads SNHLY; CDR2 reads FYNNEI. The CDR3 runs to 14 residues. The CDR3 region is CASSYRGLSEKLFF. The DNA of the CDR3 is TGTGCCAGCAGTTACAGGGGGCTGAGTGAAAAACTGTTTTTT. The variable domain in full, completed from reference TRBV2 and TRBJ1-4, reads EPEVTQTPSHQVTQMGQEVILRCVPISNHLYFYWYRQILGQKVEFLVSFYNNEISEKSEIFDDQFSVERPDGSNFTLKIRSTKLEDSAMYFCASSYRGLSEKLFFGSGTQLSVL.

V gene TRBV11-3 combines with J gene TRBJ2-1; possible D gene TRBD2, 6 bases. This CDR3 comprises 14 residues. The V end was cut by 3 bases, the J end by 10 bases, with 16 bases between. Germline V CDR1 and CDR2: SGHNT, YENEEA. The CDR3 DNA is TGTGCCAGCAGCTTGGGCGGGGCCTCCGGGGAGCAGTTCTTC. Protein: CASSLGGASGEQFF.

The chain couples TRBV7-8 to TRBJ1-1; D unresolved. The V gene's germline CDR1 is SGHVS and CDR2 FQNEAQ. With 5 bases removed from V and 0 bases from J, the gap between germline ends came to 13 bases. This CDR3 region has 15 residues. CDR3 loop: CASSRTPGVNTEAFF. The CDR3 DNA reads TGTGCCAGCAGCCGGACCCCCGGGGTGAACACTGAAGCTTTCTTT.

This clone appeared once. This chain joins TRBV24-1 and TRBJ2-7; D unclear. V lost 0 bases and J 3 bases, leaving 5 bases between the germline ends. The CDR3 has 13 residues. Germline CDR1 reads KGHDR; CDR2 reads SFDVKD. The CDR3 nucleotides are TGTGCCACCAGTGATTTGCAAAACTACGAGCAGTACTTC. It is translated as CATSDLQNYEQYF.

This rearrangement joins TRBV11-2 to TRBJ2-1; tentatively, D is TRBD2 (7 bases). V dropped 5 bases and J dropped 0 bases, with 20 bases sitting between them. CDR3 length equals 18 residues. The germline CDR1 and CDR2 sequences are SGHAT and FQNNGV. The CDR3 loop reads CASSRGGWEGSSYNEQFF. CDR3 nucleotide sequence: TGTGCCAGCAGCCGAGGGGGTTGGGAGGGTAGCTCCTACAATGAGCAGTTCTTC.

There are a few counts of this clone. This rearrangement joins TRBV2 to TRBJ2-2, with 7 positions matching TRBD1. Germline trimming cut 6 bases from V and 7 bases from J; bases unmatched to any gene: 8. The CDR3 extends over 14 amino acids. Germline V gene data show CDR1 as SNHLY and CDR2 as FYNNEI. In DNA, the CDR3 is TGTGCCAGCAGGGGACAGCCTCATCTCGGGGAGCTGTTTTTT. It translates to CASRGQPHLGELFF. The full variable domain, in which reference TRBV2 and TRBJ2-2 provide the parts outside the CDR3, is EPEVTQTPSHQVTQMGQEVILRCVPISNHLYFYWYRQILGQKVEFLVSFYNNEISEKSEIFDDQFSVERPDGSNFTLKIRSTKLEDSAMYFCASRGQPHLGELFFGEGSRLTVL.

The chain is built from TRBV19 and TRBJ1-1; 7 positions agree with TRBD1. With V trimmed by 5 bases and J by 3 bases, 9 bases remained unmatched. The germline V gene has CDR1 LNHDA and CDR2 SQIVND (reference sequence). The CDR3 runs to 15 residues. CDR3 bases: TGTGCCAGTAGTCCCACCAGGGGGGCGCACACTGAAGCTTTCTTT. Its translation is CASSPTRGAHTEAFF.

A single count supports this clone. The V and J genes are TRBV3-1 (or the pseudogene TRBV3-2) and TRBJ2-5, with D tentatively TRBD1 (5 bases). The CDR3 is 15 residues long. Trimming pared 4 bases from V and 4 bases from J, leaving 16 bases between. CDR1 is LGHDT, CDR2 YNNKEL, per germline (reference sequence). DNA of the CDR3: TGTGCCAGCAGCCGGGGCGAAATGGGCGGAGAGACCCAGTACTTC. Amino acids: CASSRGEMGGETQYF.

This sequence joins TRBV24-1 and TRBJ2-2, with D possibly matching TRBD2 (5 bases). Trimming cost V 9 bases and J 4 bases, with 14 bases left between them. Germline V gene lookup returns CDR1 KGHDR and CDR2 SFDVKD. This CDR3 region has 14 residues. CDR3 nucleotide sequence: TGTGCCACCCGCGGCGAGGGCAGCACCGGGGAGCTGTTTTTT. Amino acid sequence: CATRGEGSTGELFF.

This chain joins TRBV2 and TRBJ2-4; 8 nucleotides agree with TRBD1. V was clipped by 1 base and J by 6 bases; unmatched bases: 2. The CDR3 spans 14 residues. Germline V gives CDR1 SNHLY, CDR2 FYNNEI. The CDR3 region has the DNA TGTGCCAGCAGTGAAGGGACAGGGACAAACATTCAGTACTTC. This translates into CASSEGTGTNIQYF.

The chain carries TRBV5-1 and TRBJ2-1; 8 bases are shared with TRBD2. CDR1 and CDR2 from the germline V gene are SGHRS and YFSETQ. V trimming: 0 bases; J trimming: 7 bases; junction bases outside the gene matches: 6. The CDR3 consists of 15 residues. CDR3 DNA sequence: TGCGCCAGCAGCTTGGATCCAGCGGGGGTGAATGAGCAGTTCTTC. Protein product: CASSLDPAGVNEQFF.

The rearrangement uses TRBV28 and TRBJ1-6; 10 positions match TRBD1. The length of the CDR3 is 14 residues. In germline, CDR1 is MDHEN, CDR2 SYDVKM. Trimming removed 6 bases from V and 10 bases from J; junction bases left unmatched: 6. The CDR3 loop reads CASRSPGQGSPLHF. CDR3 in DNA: TGTGCCAGCAGATCACCGGGACAGGGGTCACCCCTCCACTTT.

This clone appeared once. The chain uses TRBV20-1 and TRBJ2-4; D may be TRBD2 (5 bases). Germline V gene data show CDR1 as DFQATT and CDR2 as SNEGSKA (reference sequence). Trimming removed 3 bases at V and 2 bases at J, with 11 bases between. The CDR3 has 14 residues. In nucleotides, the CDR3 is TGCAGTGCTAGTCGTTACGGGACCAAAAACATTCAGTACTTC. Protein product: CSASRYGTKNIQYF.

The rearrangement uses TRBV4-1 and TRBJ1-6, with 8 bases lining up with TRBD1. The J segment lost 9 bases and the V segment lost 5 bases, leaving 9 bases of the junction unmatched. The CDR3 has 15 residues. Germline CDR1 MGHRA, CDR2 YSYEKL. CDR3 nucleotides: TGCGCCAGCAGCTTACGGACAGGGTCATTTTCACCCCTCCACTTT. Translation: CASSLRTGSFSPLHF.

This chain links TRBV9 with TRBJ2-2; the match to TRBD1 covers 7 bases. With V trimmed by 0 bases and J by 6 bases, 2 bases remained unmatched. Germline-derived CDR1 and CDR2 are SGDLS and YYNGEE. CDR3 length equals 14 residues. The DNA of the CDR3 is TGTGCCAGCAGCGTAGCTCAGGGGGCCGGGGAGCTGTTTTTT. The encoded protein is CASSVAQGAGELFF.

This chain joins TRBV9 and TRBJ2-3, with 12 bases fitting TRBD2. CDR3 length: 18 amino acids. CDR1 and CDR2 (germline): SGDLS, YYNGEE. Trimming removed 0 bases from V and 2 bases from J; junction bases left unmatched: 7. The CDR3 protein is CASSVAPTSGGTTDTQYF. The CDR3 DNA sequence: TGTGCCAGCAGCGTAGCCCCCACTAGCGGGGGGACCACAGATACGCAGTATTTT.

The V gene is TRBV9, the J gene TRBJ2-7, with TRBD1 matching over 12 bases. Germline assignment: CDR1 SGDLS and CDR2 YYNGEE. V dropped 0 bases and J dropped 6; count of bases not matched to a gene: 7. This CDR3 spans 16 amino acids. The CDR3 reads CASSVDGTGGFGEQYF. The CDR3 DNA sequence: TGTGCCAGCAGCGTAGACGGGACAGGGGGCTTCGGCGAGCAGTACTTC. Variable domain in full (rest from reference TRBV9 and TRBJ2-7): DSGVTQTPKHLITATGQRVTLRCSPRSGDLSVYWYQQSLDQGLQFLIQYYNGEERAKGNILERFSAQQFPDLHSELNLSSLELGDSALYFCASSVDGTGGFGEQYFGPGTRLTVT.

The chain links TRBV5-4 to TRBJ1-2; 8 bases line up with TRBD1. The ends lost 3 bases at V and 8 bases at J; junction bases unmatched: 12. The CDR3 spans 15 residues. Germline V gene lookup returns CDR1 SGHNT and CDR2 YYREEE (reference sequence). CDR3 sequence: CASSSIQGALTGYTF. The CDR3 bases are TGTGCCAGCAGCTCGATCCAGGGGGCCCTAACCGGCTACACCTTC.

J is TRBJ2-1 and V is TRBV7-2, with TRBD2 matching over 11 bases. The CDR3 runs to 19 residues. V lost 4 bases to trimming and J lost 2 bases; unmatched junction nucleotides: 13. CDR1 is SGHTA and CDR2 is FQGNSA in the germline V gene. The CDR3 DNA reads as TGTGCCAGCAGCTCCTCTAGGCTTAGCGGGGGGGCCCCCTACAATGAGCAGTTCTTC. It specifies CASSSSRLSGGAPYNEQFF. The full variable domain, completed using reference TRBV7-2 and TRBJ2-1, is GAGVSQSPSNKVTEKGKDVELRCDPISGHTALYWYRQSLGQGLEFLIYFQGNSAPDKSGLPSDRFSAERTGGSVSTLTIQRTQQEDSAVYLCASSSSRLSGGAPYNEQFFGPGTRLTVL.

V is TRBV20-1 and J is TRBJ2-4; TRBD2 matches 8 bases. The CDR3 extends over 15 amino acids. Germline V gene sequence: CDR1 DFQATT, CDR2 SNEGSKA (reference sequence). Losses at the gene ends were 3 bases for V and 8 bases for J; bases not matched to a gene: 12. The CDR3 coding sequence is TGCAGTGCTAGTCTGGGACTAGGGGAAGGGGACATTCAGTACTTC. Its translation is CSASLGLGEGDIQYF.

CDR3 coding DNA: TGTGCCAGCAGCTTAGGGAGCGGGGGTTACAATGAGCAGTTCTTC. This sequence encodes CASSLGSGGYNEQFF. J is TRBJ2-1 and V is TRBV7-9; 8 positions agree with TRBD2. J gave up 4 bases and V 1 base, and 3 bases lay outside the gene matches. CDR3 length: 15 residues. Germline V CDR1 and CDR2: SEHNR, FQNEAQ (reference sequence).

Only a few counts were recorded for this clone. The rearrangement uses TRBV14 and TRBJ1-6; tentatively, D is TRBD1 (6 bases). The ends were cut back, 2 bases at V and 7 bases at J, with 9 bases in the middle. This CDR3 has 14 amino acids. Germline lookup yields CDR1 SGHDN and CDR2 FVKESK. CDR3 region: CASSQLQGNSPLHF. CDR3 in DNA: TGTGCCAGCAGCCAATTACAGGGCAATTCACCCCTCCACTTT.

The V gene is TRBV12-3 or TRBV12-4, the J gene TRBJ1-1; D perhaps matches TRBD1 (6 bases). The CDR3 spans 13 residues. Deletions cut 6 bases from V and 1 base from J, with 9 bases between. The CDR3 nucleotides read TGTGCCAGCAGCCAACAGGGGAACACTGAAGCTTTCTTT. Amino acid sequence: CASSQQGNTEAFF.

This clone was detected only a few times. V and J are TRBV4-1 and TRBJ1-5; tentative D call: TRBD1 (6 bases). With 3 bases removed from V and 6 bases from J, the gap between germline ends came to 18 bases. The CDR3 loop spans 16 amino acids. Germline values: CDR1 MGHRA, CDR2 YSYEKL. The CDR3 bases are TGCGCCAGCAGCCACACCCCGGCCAGGGGCAGTCAGCCCCAGCATTTT. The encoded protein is CASSHTPARGSQPQHF.

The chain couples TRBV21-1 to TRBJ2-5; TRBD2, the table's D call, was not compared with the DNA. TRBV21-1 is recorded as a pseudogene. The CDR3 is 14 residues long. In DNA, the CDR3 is TGTGCCAGCAGCAAACTAGCGGGGGGAGAGACCCAGTACTTC. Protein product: CASSKLAGGETQYF.

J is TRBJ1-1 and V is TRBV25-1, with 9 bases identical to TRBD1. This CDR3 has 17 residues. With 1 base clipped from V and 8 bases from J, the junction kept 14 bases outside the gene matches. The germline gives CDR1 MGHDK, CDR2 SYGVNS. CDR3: CASSEFGGTGLDVEAFF. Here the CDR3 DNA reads TGTGCCAGCAGTGAATTTGGCGGGACAGGGCTAGATGTGGAAGCTTTCTTT.

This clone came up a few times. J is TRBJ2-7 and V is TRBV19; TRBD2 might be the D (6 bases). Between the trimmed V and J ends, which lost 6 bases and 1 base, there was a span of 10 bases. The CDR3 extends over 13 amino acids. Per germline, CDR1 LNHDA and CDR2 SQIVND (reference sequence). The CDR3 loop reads CASSGGRSYEQYF. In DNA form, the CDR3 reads TGTGCCAGTAGCGGAGGGAGGTCCTACGAGCAGTACTTC.

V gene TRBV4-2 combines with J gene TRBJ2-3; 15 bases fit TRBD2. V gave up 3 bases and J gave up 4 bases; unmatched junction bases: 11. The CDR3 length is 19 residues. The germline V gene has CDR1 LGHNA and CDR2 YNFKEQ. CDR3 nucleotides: TGTGCCAGCAGCCACGGACTAGCGGGGGGGCCGGAGCTGGCAGATACGCAGTATTTT. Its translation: CASSHGLAGGPELADTQYF.

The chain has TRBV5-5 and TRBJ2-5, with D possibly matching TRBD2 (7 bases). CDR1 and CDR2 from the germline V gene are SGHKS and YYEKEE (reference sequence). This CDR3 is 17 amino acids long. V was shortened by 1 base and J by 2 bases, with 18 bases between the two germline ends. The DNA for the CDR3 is TGTGCCAGCAGCTTGAATCGGGGGGCTATGGTACAAGAGACCCAGTACTTC. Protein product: CASSLNRGAMVQETQYF.

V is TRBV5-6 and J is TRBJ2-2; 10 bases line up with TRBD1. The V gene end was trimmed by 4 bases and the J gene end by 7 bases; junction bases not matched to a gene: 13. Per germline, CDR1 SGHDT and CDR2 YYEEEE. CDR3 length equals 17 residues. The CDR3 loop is CASSPALGTGEVGELFF. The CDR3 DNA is TGTGCCAGCAGCCCCGCCTTGGGGACAGGGGAGGTCGGGGAGCTGTTTTTT.